Listed below are T cell receptor beta chains from one sample, sequenced in a study of OX40 agonist ivuxolimab in advanced cancers. Data came from immunoSEQ multiplex PCR; TCRdb stores just in-frame clones and leaves some out. The table shows about 36,000 clones, with less than 90% occurring only once. The sample here was CD4+ or CD8+ T cells sorted from blood, taken in a trial of the OX40 agonist ivuxolimab. The receptors here all came from an adult with an advanced solid tumor such as melanoma, head and neck, liver or kidney cancer. Both conserved end residues are part of each CDR3. Each record gives: D gene, clone size, J gene, V gene, CDR3 protein, CDR3 DNA. A D gene is named only where the DNA matches it firmly. Expanded clones are given a class, and other clones once, few, many or no size at all.

D gene: TRBD2
clone size: NA
J gene: TRBJ2-1
V gene: TRBV18
CDR3 protein: CASSPHRLAGGEDNEQFF
CDR3 DNA: TGTGCCAGCTCACCACATAGACTAGCGGGGGGGGAAGACAATGAGCAGTTCTTC

D gene: TRBD1
clone size: NA
J gene: TRBJ2-3
V gene: TRBV11-1
CDR3 protein: CASSADRVKRRVSTDTQYF
CDR3 DNA: TGTGCCAGCAGCGCGGACAGGGTAAAAAGAAGGGTTAGCACAGATACGCAGTATTTT

D gene: NA
clone size: NA
J gene: TRBJ2-3
V gene: TRBV13
CDR3 protein: CASSLGASGTDTQYF
CDR3 DNA: TGTGCCAGCAGCTTAGGGGCTAGCGGCACAGATACGCAGTATTTT

D gene: NA
clone size: NA
J gene: TRBJ1-6
V gene: TRBV6-6
CDR3 protein: CASSRGGRKNSPLHF
CDR3 DNA: TGTGCCAGCAGCCGAGGCGGACGGAAAAATTCACCCCTCCACTTT

D gene: TRBD1
clone size: few
J gene: TRBJ1-5
V gene: TRBV7-9
CDR3 protein: CATTWGQGMPQHF
CDR3 DNA: TGTGCCACCACATGGGGACAGGGGATGCCCCAGCATTTT

D gene: TRBD1
clone size: NA
J gene: TRBJ2-3
V gene: TRBV7-8
CDR3 protein: CASSLLTRTGRQADTQYF
CDR3 DNA: TGTGCCAGCAGCTTATTGACCCGGACAGGTCGGCAGGCAGATACGCAGTATTTT

D gene: NA
clone size: NA
J gene: TRBJ1-4
V gene: TRBV7-6
CDR3 protein: CASSQDTTNEKLFF
CDR3 DNA: TGTGCCAGCAGCCAGGACACAACTAATGAAAAACTGTTTTTT

D gene: NA
clone size: once
J gene: TRBJ2-7
V gene: TRBV2
CDR3 protein: CASRNPRTSYEQYF
CDR3 DNA: TGTGCCAGCAGGAACCCGCGGACTTCCTACGAGCAGTACTTC

D gene: NA
clone size: few
J gene: TRBJ2-5
V gene: TRBV20-1
CDR3 protein: CSAAQSGPQYF
CDR3 DNA: TGCAGTGCTGCCCAAAGCGGGCCCCAGTACTTC

D gene: NA
clone size: NA
J gene: TRBJ1-5
V gene: TRBV30
CDR3 protein: CAWSLGGNQPQHF
CDR3 DNA: TGTGCCTGGAGTCTCGGGGGCAATCAGCCCCAGCATTTT

D gene: TRBD1
clone size: NA
J gene: TRBJ2-7
V gene: TRBV6-1
CDR3 protein: CASSAGTGPYEQYF
CDR3 DNA: TGTGCCAGCAGTGCCGGGACAGGGCCCTACGAGCAGTACTTC

D gene: NA
clone size: NA
J gene: TRBJ1-2
V gene: TRBV7-9
CDR3 protein: CASSTRLNYGYTF
CDR3 DNA: TGTGCCAGCAGCACCCGCCTGAACTATGGCTACACCTTC

D gene: NA
clone size: NA
J gene: TRBJ1-3
V gene: TRBV6-5
CDR3 protein: CASSYSTGNTIYF
CDR3 DNA: TGTGCCAGCAGTTACTCGACCGGAAACACCATATATTTT

D gene: TRBD1
clone size: NA
J gene: TRBJ1-2
V gene: TRBV6-5
CDR3 protein: CASSYLLTGEGYTF
CDR3 DNA: TGTGCCAGCAGTTACTTGCTGACAGGGGAAGGCTACACCTTC

D gene: NA
clone size: once
J gene: TRBJ2-1
V gene: TRBV19
CDR3 protein: CASSIKGQWDNEQFF
CDR3 DNA: TGTGCCAGTAGTATCAAAGGGCAGTGGGACAATGAGCAGTTCTTC

D gene: NA
clone size: NA
J gene: TRBJ2-3
V gene: TRBV5-1
CDR3 protein: CASSLGDIGTDTQYF
CDR3 DNA: TGCGCCAGCAGCTTGGGGGACATCGGCACAGATACGCAGTATTTT

D gene: TRBD2
clone size: NA
J gene: TRBJ2-1
V gene: TRBV4-1
CDR3 protein: CASSQDSTSGRANEQFF
CDR3 DNA: TGCGCCAGCAGCCAAGATTCTACTAGCGGGAGGGCGAATGAGCAGTTCTTC

D gene: NA
clone size: NA
J gene: TRBJ1-1
V gene: TRBV29-1
CDR3 protein: CSVQIQGATEAFF
CDR3 DNA: TGCAGCGTTCAGATCCAAGGGGCAACTGAAGCTTTCTTT

D gene: NA
clone size: NA
J gene: TRBJ2-7
V gene: TRBV18
CDR3 protein: CASSRSGTPAYEQYF
CDR3 DNA: TGTGCCAGCTCACGTTCAGGGACACCTGCCTACGAGCAGTACTTC

D gene: NA
clone size: NA
J gene: TRBJ2-3
V gene: TRBV14
CDR3 protein: CASSQEEGFMADTQYF
CDR3 DNA: TGTGCCAGCAGCCAAGAGGAAGGTTTCATGGCAGATACGCAGTATTTT

D gene: NA
clone size: NA
J gene: TRBJ2-6
V gene: TRBV18
CDR3 protein: CASSPLQNTGSGANVLTF
CDR3 DNA: TGTGCCAGCTCACCACTGCAGAATACAGGGAGTGGGGCCAACGTCCTGACTTTC

D gene: NA
clone size: NA
J gene: TRBJ1-5
V gene: TRBV29-1
CDR3 protein: CSVGASVNQPQHF
CDR3 DNA: TGCAGCGTTGGGGCGTCTGTGAATCAGCCCCAGCATTTT

D gene: TRBD1
clone size: NA
J gene: TRBJ1-2
V gene: TRBV7-8
CDR3 protein: CASSLVGGTGGLTF
CDR3 DNA: TGTGCCAGCAGCTTAGTTGGAGGGACAGGGGGCCTCACCTTC

D gene: NA
clone size: NA
J gene: TRBJ1-5
V gene: TRBV7-8
CDR3 protein: CASSLISSNQPQHF
CDR3 DNA: TGTGCCAGCAGCTTAATCAGTAGCAATCAGCCCCAGCATTTT

D gene: NA
clone size: NA
J gene: TRBJ2-6
V gene: TRBV6-6
CDR3 protein: CASSYTGTGANVLTF
CDR3 DNA: TGTGCCAGCAGTTATACAGGGACTGGGGCCAACGTCCTGACTTTC

D gene: TRBD2
clone size: once
J gene: TRBJ2-4
V gene: TRBV29-1
CDR3 protein: CSVATLAGLAKNIQYF
CDR3 DNA: TGCAGCGTTGCAACACTAGCGGGATTAGCCAAAAACATTCAGTACTTC

D gene: TRBD1
clone size: once
J gene: TRBJ1-6
V gene: TRBV6-5
CDR3 protein: CASTLDRVYNSPLHF
CDR3 DNA: TGTGCCAGCACCTTGGACAGGGTTTATAATTCACCCCTCCACTTT

D gene: NA
clone size: NA
J gene: TRBJ2-2
V gene: TRBV27
CDR3 protein: CASSTRRGNTGELFF
CDR3 DNA: TGTGCCAGCAGTACCCGAAGGGGGAACACCGGGGAGCTGTTTTTT

D gene: TRBD2
clone size: NA
J gene: TRBJ2-3
V gene: TRBV4-1
CDR3 protein: CASSQVGLAGPSTDTQYF
CDR3 DNA: TGCGCCAGCAGCCAAGTGGGACTAGCGGGACCTAGCACAGATACGCAGTATTTT

D gene: TRBD2
clone size: NA
J gene: TRBJ2-7
V gene: TRBV28
CDR3 protein: CASSFILAGVSEQYF
CDR3 DNA: TGTGCCAGCAGTTTCATACTAGCGGGAGTATCCGAGCAGTACTTC

D gene: NA
clone size: NA
J gene: TRBJ2-1
V gene: TRBV19
CDR3 protein: CASSLQTPYGEQFF
CDR3 DNA: TGTGCCAGTAGCCTTCAAACACCCTACGGTGAGCAGTTCTTC

D gene: NA
clone size: NA
J gene: TRBJ1-2
V gene: TRBV2
CDR3 protein: CASSRGEGGAYYGYTF
CDR3 DNA: TGTGCCAGCAGTCGGGGCGAGGGAGGGGCCTACTATGGCTACACCTTC

D gene: TRBD2
clone size: NA
J gene: TRBJ2-3
V gene: TRBV10-1
CDR3 protein: CASSGVRYASGRVTDTQYF
CDR3 DNA: TGCGCCAGCAGTGGAGTGAGATATGCTAGCGGGAGGGTCACAGATACGCAGTATTTT

D gene: NA
clone size: NA
J gene: TRBJ2-2
V gene: TRBV7-9
CDR3 protein: CASSFRGPDGELFF
CDR3 DNA: TGTGCCAGCAGCTTTCGAGGGCCCGACGGGGAGCTGTTTTTT

D gene: NA
clone size: NA
J gene: TRBJ1-6
V gene: TRBV27
CDR3 protein: CASSSPSTPGISPLHF
CDR3 DNA: TGTGCCAGCAGTTCGCCGTCGACCCCCGGGATATCACCCCTCCACTTT

D gene: NA
clone size: NA
J gene: TRBJ2-3
V gene: TRBV28
CDR3 protein: CASSFPGASTDTQYF
CDR3 DNA: TGTGCCAGCAGTTTCCCAGGGGCTAGCACAGATACGCAGTATTTT

D gene: NA
clone size: NA
J gene: TRBJ1-2
V gene: TRBV5-4
CDR3 protein: CASSDTGRYGYTF
CDR3 DNA: TGTGCCAGCAGCGACACAGGGCGCTATGGCTACACCTTC

D gene: NA
clone size: NA
J gene: TRBJ2-1
V gene: TRBV28
CDR3 protein: CASSKIPRDHEQFF
CDR3 DNA: TGTGCCAGCAGTAAAATACCCAGGGACCACGAGCAGTTCTTC

D gene: NA
clone size: few
J gene: TRBJ2-1
V gene: TRBV7-9
CDR3 protein: CASSLGAPIHSYNEQFF
CDR3 DNA: TGTGCCAGCAGCCTAGGCGCCCCGATTCACTCCTACAATGAGCAGTTCTTC

D gene: NA
clone size: once
J gene: TRBJ2-3
V gene: TRBV29-1
CDR3 protein: CSVEGLVGDTQYF
CDR3 DNA: TGCAGCGTTGAAGGACTAGTAGGAGATACGCAGTATTTT

D gene: NA
clone size: NA
J gene: TRBJ1-5
V gene: TRBV9
CDR3 protein: CASSVGPRGQPQHF
CDR3 DNA: TGTGCCAGCAGCGTTGGGCCCCGCGGCCAGCCCCAGCATTTT

D gene: NA
clone size: NA
J gene: TRBJ2-7
V gene: TRBV30
CDR3 protein: CTCDSLSYEQYF
CDR3 DNA: TGTACCTGCGACTCTTTGTCCTACGAGCAGTACTTC

D gene: TRBD2
clone size: NA
J gene: TRBJ2-5
V gene: TRBV15
CDR3 protein: CATSRNAGGAGTQYF
CDR3 DNA: TGTGCCACCAGCAGAAACGCCGGGGGGGCAGGGACCCAGTACTTC

D gene: NA
clone size: NA
J gene: TRBJ2-3
V gene: TRBV7-6
CDR3 protein: CASSLGFPSTDTQYF
CDR3 DNA: TGTGCCAGCAGCTTGGGTTTCCCTAGCACAGATACGCAGTATTTT

D gene: NA
clone size: NA
J gene: TRBJ1-3
V gene: TRBV29-1
CDR3 protein: CSVRGKENTIYF
CDR3 DNA: TGCAGCGTTCGGGGGAAAGAAAACACCATATATTTT

D gene: NA
clone size: once
J gene: TRBJ2-4
V gene: TRBV6-5
CDR3 protein: CASSYSFLAKNIQYF
CDR3 DNA: TGTGCCAGCAGTTACTCGTTCCTAGCCAAAAACATTCAGTACTTC

D gene: NA
clone size: NA
J gene: TRBJ1-2
V gene: TRBV6-1
CDR3 protein: CASSEPETANYGYTF
CDR3 DNA: TGTGCCAGCAGTGAACCAGAGACAGCTAACTATGGCTACACCTTC

D gene: TRBD2
clone size: NA
J gene: TRBJ2-5
V gene: TRBV11-2
CDR3 protein: CASSLASGGAVETQYF
CDR3 DNA: TGTGCCAGCAGCTTAGCTAGCGGGGGGGCCGTGGAGACCCAGTACTTC

D gene: TRBD2
clone size: NA
J gene: TRBJ2-2
V gene: TRBV6-5
CDR3 protein: CASSYTGLAGSGELFF
CDR3 DNA: TGTGCCAGCAGTTACACGGGACTAGCGGGATCCGGGGAGCTGTTTTTT

D gene: TRBD2
clone size: NA
J gene: TRBJ2-1
V gene: TRBV7-9
CDR3 protein: CASSDRGGEQFF
CDR3 DNA: TGTGCCAGCAGCGATAGGGGAGGGGAGCAGTTCTTC

D gene: TRBD1
clone size: NA
J gene: TRBJ2-5
V gene: TRBV29-1
CDR3 protein: CSAQGVGETQYF
CDR3 DNA: TGCAGCGCTCAGGGGGTCGGAGAGACCCAGTACTTC

D gene: TRBD2
clone size: NA
J gene: TRBJ2-5
V gene: TRBV2
CDR3 protein: CASSESTSGKTQYF
CDR3 DNA: TGTGCCAGCAGTGAGTCGACTAGCGGGAAGACCCAGTACTTC